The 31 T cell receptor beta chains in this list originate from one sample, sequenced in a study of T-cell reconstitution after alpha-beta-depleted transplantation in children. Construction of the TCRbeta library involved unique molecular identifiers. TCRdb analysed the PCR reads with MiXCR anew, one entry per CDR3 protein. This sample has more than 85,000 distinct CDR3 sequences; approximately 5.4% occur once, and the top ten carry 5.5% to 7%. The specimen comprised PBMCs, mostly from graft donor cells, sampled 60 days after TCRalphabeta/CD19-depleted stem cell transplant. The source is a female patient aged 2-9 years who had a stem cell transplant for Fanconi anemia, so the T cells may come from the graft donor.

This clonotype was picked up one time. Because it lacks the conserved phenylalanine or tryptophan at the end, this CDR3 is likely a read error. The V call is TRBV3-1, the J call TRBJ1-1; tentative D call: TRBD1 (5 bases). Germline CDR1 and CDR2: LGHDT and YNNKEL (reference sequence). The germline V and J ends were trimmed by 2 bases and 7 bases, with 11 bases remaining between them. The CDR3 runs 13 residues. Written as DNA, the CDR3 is TGTGCCAGCAGCCAACTACAGGCGAGTGAAGCTTTCTAT. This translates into CASSQLQASEAFY.

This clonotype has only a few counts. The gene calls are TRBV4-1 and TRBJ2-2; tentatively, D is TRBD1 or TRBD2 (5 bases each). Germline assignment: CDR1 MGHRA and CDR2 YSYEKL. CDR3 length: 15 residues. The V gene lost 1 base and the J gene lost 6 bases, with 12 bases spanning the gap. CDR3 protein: CASSQVGDVAGELFF. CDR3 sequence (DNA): TGCGCCAGCAGCCAAGTGGGGGATGTCGCCGGGGAGCTGTTTTTT.

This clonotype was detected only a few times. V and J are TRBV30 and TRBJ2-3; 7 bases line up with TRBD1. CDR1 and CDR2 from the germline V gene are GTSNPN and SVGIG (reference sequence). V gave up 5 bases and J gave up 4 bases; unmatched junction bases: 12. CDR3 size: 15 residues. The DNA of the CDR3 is TGTGCCTGGGAGAATCGACAGGGCGGCGCAGATACGCAGTATTTT. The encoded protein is CAWENRQGGADTQYF. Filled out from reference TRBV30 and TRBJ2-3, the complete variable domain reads SQTIHQWPATLVQPVGSPLSLECTVEGTSNPNLYWYRQAAGRGLQLLFYSVGIGQISSEVPQNLSASRPQDRQFILSSKKLLLSDSGFYLCAWENRQGGADTQYFGPGTRLTVL.

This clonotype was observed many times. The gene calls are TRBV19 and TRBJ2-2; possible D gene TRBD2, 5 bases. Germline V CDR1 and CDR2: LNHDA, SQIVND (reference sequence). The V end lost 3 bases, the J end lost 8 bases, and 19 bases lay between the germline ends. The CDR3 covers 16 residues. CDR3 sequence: CASSIGGLWLGGELFF. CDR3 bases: TGTGCCAGTAGTATCGGAGGACTGTGGCTTGGTGGGGAGCTGTTTTTT.

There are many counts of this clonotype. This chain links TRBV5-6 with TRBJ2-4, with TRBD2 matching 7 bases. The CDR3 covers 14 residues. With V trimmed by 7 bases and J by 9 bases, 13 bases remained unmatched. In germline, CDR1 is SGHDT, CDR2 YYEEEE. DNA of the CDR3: TGTGCCAGCTTGGGGGGGGAACGGGGCGGCATTCAGTACTTC. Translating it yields CASLGGERGGIQYF. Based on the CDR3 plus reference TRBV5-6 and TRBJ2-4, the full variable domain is DAGVTQSPTHLIKTRGQQVTLRCSPKSGHDTVSWYQQALGQGPQFIFQYYEEEERQRGNFPDRFSGHQFPNYSSELNVNALLLGDSALYLCASLGGERGGIQYFGAGTRLSVL.

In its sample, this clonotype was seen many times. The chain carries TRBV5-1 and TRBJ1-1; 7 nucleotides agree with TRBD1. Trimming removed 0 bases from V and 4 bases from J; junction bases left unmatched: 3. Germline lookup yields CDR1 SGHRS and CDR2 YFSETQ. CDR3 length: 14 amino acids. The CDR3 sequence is CASSLGQGSTEAFF. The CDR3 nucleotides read TGCGCCAGCAGCTTGGGACAGGGCAGCACTGAAGCTTTCTTT.

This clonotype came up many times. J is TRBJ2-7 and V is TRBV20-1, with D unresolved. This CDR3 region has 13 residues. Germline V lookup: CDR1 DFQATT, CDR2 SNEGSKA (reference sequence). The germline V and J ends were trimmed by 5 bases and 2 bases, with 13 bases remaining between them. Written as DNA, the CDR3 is TGCAGTGCTGCCCAGTCTGGTGCCTACGAGCAGTACTTC. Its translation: CSAAQSGAYEQYF.

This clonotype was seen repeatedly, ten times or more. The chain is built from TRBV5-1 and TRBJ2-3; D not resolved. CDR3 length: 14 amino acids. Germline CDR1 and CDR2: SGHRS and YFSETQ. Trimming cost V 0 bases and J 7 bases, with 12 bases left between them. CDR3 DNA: TGCGCCAGCAGCTTGGACCCCCAGCCGCATACGCAGTATTTT. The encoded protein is CASSLDPQPHTQYF.

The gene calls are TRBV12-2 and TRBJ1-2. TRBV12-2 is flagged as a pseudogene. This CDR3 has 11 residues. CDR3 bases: TGTGCAACTCCCGTGAAGGGAGGCTACACCTTC. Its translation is CATPVKGGYTF.

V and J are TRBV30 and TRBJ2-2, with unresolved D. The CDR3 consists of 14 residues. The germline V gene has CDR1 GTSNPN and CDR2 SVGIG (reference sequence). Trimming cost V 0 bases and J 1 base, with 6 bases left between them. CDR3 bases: TGTGCCTGGAGTGTAATACGGAACACCGGGGAGCTGTTTTTT. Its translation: CAWSVIRNTGELFF.

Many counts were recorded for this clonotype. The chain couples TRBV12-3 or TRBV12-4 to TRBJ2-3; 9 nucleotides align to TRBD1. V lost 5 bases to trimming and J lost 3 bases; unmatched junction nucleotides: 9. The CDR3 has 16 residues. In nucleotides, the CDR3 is TGTGCCAGCAGTGCCCCCGGGACAGGGCTAACAGATACGCAGTATTTT. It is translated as CASSAPGTGLTDTQYF.

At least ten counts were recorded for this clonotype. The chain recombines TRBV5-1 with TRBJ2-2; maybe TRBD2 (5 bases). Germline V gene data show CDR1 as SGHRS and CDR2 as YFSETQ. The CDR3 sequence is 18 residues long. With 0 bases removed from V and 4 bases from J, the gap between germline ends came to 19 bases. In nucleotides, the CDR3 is TGCGCCAGCAGCTTGGGGCTGGTGAGCAATCGGGGCACCGGGGAGCTGTTTTTT. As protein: CASSLGLVSNRGTGELFF. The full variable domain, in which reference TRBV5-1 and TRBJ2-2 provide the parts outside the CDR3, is KAGVTQTPRYLIKTRGQQVTLSCSPISGHRSVSWYQQTPGQGLQFLFEYFSETQRNKGNFPGRFSGRQFSNSRSEMNVSTLELGDSALYLCASSLGLVSNRGTGELFFGEGSRLTVL.

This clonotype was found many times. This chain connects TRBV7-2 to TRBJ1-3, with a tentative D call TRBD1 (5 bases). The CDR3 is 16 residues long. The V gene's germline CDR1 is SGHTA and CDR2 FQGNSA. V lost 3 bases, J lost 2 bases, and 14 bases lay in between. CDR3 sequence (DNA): TGTGCCAGCAGCTTTGCTCCAGGGTTCCCTGGAAACACCATATATTTT. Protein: CASSFAPGFPGNTIYF.

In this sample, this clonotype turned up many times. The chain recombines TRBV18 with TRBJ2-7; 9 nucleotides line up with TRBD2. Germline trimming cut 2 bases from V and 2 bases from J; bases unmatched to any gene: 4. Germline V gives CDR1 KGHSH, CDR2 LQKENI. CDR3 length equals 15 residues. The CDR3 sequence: CASSPVAGDTYEQYF. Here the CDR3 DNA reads TGTGCCAGCTCACCAGTAGCGGGGGATACCTACGAGCAGTACTTC.

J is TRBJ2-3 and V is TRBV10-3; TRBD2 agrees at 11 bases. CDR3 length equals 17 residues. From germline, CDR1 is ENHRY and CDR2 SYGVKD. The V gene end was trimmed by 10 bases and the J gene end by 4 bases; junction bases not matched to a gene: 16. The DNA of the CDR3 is TGTGCCACCACGCCGATAGCGGGAGGGCCTAAGTCAGATACGCAGTATTTT. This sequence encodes CATTPIAGGPKSDTQYF.

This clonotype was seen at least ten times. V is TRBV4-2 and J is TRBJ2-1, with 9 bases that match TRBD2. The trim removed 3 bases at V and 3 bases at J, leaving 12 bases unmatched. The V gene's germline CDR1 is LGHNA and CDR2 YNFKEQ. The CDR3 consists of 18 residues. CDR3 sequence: CASSHSLGSSGIYNEQFF. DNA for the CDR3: TGTGCCAGCAGCCACTCCCTAGGGTCTAGCGGGATCTACAATGAGCAGTTCTTC.

DNA of the CDR3: TGTGCCAGCTTCAGGTGGGGACAATATAGCAATCAGCCCCAGCATTTT. Encoded protein: CASFRWGQYSNQPQHF. The V call is TRBV28, the J call TRBJ1-5, with D possibly matching TRBD1 (6 bases). V was shortened by 8 bases and J by 0 bases, with 17 bases between the two germline ends. The CDR3 has 16 amino acids. Germline V CDR1 and CDR2: MDHEN, SYDVKM.

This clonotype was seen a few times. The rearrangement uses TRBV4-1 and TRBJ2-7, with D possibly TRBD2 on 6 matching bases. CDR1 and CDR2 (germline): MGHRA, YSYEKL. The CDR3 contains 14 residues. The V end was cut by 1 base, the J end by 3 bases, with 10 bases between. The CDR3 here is CASSQVGGNYEQYF. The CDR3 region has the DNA TGCGCCAGCAGCCAAGTGGGCGGGAACTACGAGCAGTACTTC.

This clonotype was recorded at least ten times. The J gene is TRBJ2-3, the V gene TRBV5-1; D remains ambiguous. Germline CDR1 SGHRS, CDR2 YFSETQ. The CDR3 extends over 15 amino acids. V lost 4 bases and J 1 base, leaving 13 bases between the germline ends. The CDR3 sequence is CASSPTSLGTDTQYF. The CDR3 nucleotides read TGCGCCAGCAGCCCGACCAGCCTGGGCACAGATACGCAGTATTTT. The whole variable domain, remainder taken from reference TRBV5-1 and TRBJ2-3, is KAGVTQTPRYLIKTRGQQVTLSCSPISGHRSVSWYQQTPGQGLQFLFEYFSETQRNKGNFPGRFSGRQFSNSRSEMNVSTLELGDSALYLCASSPTSLGTDTQYFGPGTRLTVL.

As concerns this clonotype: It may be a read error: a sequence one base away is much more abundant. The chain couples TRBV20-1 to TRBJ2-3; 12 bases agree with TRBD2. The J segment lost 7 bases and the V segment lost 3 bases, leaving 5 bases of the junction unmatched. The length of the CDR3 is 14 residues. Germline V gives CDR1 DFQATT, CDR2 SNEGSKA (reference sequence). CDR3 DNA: TGCAGTGCTAGTAGAACTAGCGGGAGGTATACGCAGTATTTT. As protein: CSASRTSGRYTQYF.

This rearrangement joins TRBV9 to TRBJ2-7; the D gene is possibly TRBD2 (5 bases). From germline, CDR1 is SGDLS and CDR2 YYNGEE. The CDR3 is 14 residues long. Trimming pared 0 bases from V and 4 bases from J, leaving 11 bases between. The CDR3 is CASSVAGRGYEQYF. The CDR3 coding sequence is TGTGCCAGCAGCGTAGCGGGAAGAGGGTACGAGCAGTACTTC.

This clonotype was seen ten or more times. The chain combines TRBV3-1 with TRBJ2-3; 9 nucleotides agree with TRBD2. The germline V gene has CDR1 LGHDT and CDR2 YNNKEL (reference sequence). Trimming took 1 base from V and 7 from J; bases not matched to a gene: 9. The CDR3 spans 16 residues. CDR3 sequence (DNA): TGTGCCAGCAGCCAAGCCGGGACTAGCCCTTTAAATACGCAGTATTTT. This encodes CASSQAGTSPLNTQYF.

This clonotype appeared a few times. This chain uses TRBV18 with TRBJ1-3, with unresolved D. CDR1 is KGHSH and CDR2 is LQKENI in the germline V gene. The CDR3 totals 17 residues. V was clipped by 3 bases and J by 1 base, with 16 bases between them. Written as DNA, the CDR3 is TGTGCCAGCTCACCCCGCACCATCGACATATCTGGAAACACCATATATTTT. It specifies CASSPRTIDISGNTIYF.

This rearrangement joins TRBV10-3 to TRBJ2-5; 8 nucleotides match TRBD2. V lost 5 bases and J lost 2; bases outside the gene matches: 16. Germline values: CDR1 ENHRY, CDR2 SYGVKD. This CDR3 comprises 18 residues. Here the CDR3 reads CAISFDSGGPRRQETQYF. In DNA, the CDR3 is TGTGCCATCAGTTTCGACAGCGGGGGCCCTAGACGACAAGAGACCCAGTACTTC.

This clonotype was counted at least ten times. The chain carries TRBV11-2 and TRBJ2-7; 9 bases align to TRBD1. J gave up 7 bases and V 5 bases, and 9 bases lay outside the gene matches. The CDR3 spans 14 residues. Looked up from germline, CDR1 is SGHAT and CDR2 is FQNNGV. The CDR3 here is CASSLRTGALEQYF. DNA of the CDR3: TGTGCCAGCAGCCTTCGGACAGGGGCGCTGGAGCAGTACTTC.

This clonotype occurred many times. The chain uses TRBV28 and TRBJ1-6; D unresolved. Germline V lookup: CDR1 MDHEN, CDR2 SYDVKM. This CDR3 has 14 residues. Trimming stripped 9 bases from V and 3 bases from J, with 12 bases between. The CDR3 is CASSGEFYNSPLHF. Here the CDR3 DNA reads TGTGCCAGTAGTGGTGAGTTCTATAATTCACCCCTCCACTTT.

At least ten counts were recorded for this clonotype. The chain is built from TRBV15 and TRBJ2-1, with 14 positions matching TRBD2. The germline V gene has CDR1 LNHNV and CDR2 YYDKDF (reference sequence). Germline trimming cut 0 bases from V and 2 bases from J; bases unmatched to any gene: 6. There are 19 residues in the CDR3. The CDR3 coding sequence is TGTGCCACCAGCAGAGATGGGGGACTAGCGGGAGAGACCTACAATGAGCAGTTCTTC. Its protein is CATSRDGGLAGETYNEQFF.

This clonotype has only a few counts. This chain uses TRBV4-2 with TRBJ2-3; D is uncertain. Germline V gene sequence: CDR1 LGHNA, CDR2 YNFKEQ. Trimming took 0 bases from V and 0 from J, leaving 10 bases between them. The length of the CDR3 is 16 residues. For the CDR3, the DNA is TGTGCCAGCAGCCAAGATACGGGTCCGAGCACAGATACGCAGTATTTT. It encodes CASSQDTGPSTDTQYF.

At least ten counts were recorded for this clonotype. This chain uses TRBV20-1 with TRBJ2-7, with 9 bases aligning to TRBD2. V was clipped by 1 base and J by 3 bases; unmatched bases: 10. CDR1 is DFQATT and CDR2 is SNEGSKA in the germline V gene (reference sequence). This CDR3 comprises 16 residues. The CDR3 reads CSARVRGGGDFYEQYF. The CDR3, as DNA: TGCAGTGCTAGAGTTCGTGGCGGGGGGGACTTCTACGAGCAGTACTTC.

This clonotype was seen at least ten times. CDR3 nucleotide sequence: TGCAGCGTTGATGAGGGGGTGGTCCACAATGAGCAGTTCTTC. It is translated as CSVDEGVVHNEQFF. The chain joins TRBV29-1 to TRBJ2-1, with D perhaps TRBD1 (6 bases). Germline assignment: CDR1 SQVTM and CDR2 ANQGSEA. V dropped 3 bases and J dropped 5 bases, with 14 bases sitting between them. The CDR3 runs to 14 residues.

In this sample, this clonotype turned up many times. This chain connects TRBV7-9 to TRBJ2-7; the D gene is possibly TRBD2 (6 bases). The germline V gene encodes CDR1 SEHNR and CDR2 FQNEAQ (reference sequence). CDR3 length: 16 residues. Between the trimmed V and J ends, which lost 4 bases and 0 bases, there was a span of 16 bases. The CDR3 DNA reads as TGTGCCAGCAGCTCCTTTAGCGGTTCCAGCTCCTACGAGCAGTACTTC. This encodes CASSSFSGSSSYEQYF.